This TCR beta chain was sequenced in a study of yellow fever vaccine responses in identical twins. Overall study findings and caveats: Twin vaccine T cell responses reportedly seemed partly convergent, partly personalized.

This clonotype was recorded once. The antigen is not known. TCRdb called the RT-PCR reads again in MiXCR, with one record for every CDR3 protein. Among several thousand distinct CDR3 sequences listed, around 81% were seen once. Germline CDR1 is SGHRS and CDR2 is YFSETQ. The ends were cut back, 4 bases at V and 3 bases at J, with 10 bases in the middle. The CDR3 length is 14 residues. The clonotype originates from a woman aged 18-29 years who received the yellow fever vaccine. V gene TRBV5-1 combines with J gene TRBJ2-2; TRBD2 is a possible D gene (6 bases). The sample was T cells from blood (PBMCs), unsorted or a sorted subset (not recorded which), taken before or after yellow fever vaccination (not recorded which). CDR3 region: CASSRDSHTGELFF. The CDR3, as DNA: TGCGCCAGCAGCCGGGACTCCCACACCGGGGAGCTGTTTTTT.